The rows below give T cell receptor beta chains drawn from one sample of a study of identical twins. TCRdb re-called the 5' RACE reads through MiXCR, storing one row per CDR3 protein. The sample records roughly 770,000 distinct CDR3 sequences, about 18% being singletons. These sequences were also reported in another study, on T cells expressing NK-cell markers.

Source material: PBMCs. Receptor source: a woman aged 18-29 years in good health. Each CDR3 is given with its conserved first and last residue. The size entry is marked missing in some rows and otherwise reads once, few, many or a size class.

size: NA; V: TRBV6-1; CDR3: CASRTDPGLASYNEQFF
size: NA; V: TRBV11-2; CDR3: CASSLELASFYEQFF
size: few; V: TRBV12-3/TRBV12-4; CDR3: CASSEGLRGKNIQYF
size: NA; V: TRBV29-1; CDR3: CSGTEPGTEAFF
size: few; V: TRBV20-1; CDR3: CSAGVAVGGARYEQYF
size: NA; V: TRBV20-1; CDR3: CSAIKTSSDVSYEQYF
size: NA; V: TRBV29-1; CDR3: CSGDWTGYYNEQFF
size: few; V: TRBV20-1; CDR3: CSARLAGSHNEQFF
size: NA; V: TRBV5-1; CDR3: CASSLDTQDRGEQYF
size: NA; V: TRBV6-2/TRBV6-3; CDR3: CASSYPVKAPETQYF
size: NA; V: TRBV10-1; CDR3: CARTYPYEQYF
size: NA; V: TRBV9; CDR3: CASSVAPTGGFTGELFF
size: NA; V: TRBV18; CDR3: CASSPTSGGAYNEQFF
size: NA; V: TRBV7-9; CDR3: CASSLVPRLENEQFF
size: few; V: TRBV25-1; CDR3: CASSEGVGASSVTQYF
size: NA; V: TRBV18; CDR3: CASSHVDGNTEAFF
size: few; V: TRBV20-1; CDR3: CSARGAGGSGILFYNEQFF
size: NA; V: TRBV12-3/TRBV12-4; CDR3: CASSSGLHSGNTIYF
size: few; V: TRBV20-1; CDR3: CSARDQEGNTDTQYF
size: many; V: TRBV18; CDR3: CASSPRGTDTQYF
size: NA; V: TRBV5-1; CDR3: CASKLTVVAGGGHTQYF
size: few; V: TRBV9; CDR3: CASSALSQTGVEQFF
size: NA; V: TRBV20-1; CDR3: CSAIDQSGANVLTF
size: NA; V: TRBV20-1; CDR3: CSARGRITNSPLHF
size: few; V: TRBV6-5; CDR3: CASSYSLRGADTQYF
size: few; V: TRBV5-1; CDR3: CASSPTQGRNEKLFF
size: few; V: TRBV15; CDR3: CATSRPEGKLADEETQYF
size: few; V: TRBV12-3/TRBV12-4; CDR3: CASSLFGRKSNQPQHF
size: NA; V: TRBV7-2; CDR3: CASRRGGRASYEQYF
size: NA; V: TRBV20-1; CDR3: CGYPPGQGSDTEAFF
size: few; V: TRBV5-6; CDR3: CAVGSGPRENEQFF
size: once; V: TRBV11-2; CDR3: CASSLVGVGQYTF
size: NA; V: TRBV12-1; CDR3: CASSFWLVQETQYF
size: few; V: TRBV7-8; CDR3: CASSPRDRIYEQYF
size: NA; V: TRBV30; CDR3: CAWSVAGDEQYF
size: NA; V: TRBV18; CDR3: CASSPTGGRSPSQYF
size: few; V: TRBV20-1; CDR3: CSASTPPGQGPDTQYF
size: NA; V: TRBV3-1; CDR3: CASSQRGPRGETQYF
size: NA; V: TRBV29-1; CDR3: CSVAGGSGEQFF
size: NA; V: TRBV7-9; CDR3: CASSHAGNTGELFF
size: NA; V: TRBV20-1; CDR3: CSARKLHYGYTF
size: NA; V: TRBV18; CDR3: CASSPGKGSLNTGELFF
size: few; V: TRBV7-2; CDR3: CASSPVWGGANVLTF
size: NA; V: TRBV2; CDR3: CAETKDPNTEAFF
size: few; V: TRBV6-5; CDR3: CASKKTSDTQYF
size: NA; V: TRBV6-1; CDR3: CASSPTGVPKGETQYF
size: few; V: TRBV12-3/TRBV12-4; CDR3: CASSPAGGYTF
size: few; V: TRBV20-1; CDR3: CSARGGTMNTEAFF
size: NA; V: TRBV2; CDR3: CASIRPTGELFF
size: once; V: TRBV11-2; CDR3: CASGRLAGGRYNEQFF
size: few; V: TRBV7-8; CDR3: CASSLALGAGGITDTQYF
size: few; V: TRBV7-3; CDR3: CASSPDSHNYGYTF
size: NA; V: TRBV11-2; CDR3: CASRPIWGPEEQYF
size: NA; V: TRBV20-1; CDR3: CSARGLQQLNTGELFF
size: few; V: TRBV12-3/TRBV12-4; CDR3: CASRGVGLSPTTDTQYF
size: many; V: TRBV6-5; CDR3: CASSYDRNTEAFF
size: NA; V: TRBV7-2; CDR3: CASSLYPGGLYNEQFF
size: few; V: TRBV7-8; CDR3: CASSLEQQYTQYF
size: NA; V: TRBV19; CDR3: CASSIEVRNQPQHF